Below, 9 T cell receptor beta chains from the same sample are listed, as sequenced in a study of sequential checkpoint blockade in melanoma. Regarding treatment: randomized to nivolumab then ipilimumab (arm A) or the reverse (arm B). Profiled with immunoSEQ multiplex PCR; TCRdb holds only in-frame clones, not every one. There are roughly 6,900 clones in the sample; over 45% occur only once, and roughly 8.6% lies in the top ten. The sequences come from CD8+ T cells sorted from blood (inferred from file names), collected from a patient given nivolumab and ipilimumab in sequence. These receptors were obtained from a human donor with melanoma.

J is TRBJ2-7 and V is TRBV7-8; D gene ambiguous. Trimming cost V 5 bases and J 2 bases, with 10 bases left between them. CDR1 is SGHVS and CDR2 is FQNEAQ in the germline V gene. CDR3 length equals 13 residues. CDR3 nucleotides: TGTGCCAGCAGCCCCGGGTCAGCCTACGAGCAGTACTTC. Its protein is CASSPGSAYEQYF.

This chain connects TRBV14 to TRBJ1-1; TRBD1 might be the D (5 bases). Between the trimmed V and J ends, which lost 4 bases and 5 bases, there was a span of 17 bases. CDR1 SGHDN and CDR2 FVKESK come from the germline V gene. This CDR3 contains 15 residues. DNA for the CDR3: TGTGCCAGCAGCCGCGGAGGGGCCCTTGGGACTGAAGCTTTCTTT. The encoded protein is CASSRGGALGTEAFF.

CDR3 loop: CASSVRDSTYEQYF. The CDR3 DNA is TGTGCCAGCAGCGTCCGGGACAGTACCTACGAGCAGTACTTC. The chain employs TRBV9 and TRBJ2-7, with 7 bases matching TRBD1. Germline V CDR1 and CDR2: SGDLS, YYNGEE. The CDR3 loop spans 14 amino acids. V gave up 2 bases and J gave up 2 bases; unmatched junction bases: 4.

This clone was found a few times. Other DNA sequences in this specimen translate into the identical CDR3. The V call is TRBV9, the J call TRBJ1-1, with 9 bases that match TRBD1. The germline CDR1 and CDR2 sequences are SGDLS and YYNGEE. Germline trimming cut 2 bases from V and 5 bases from J; bases unmatched to any gene: 1. CDR3 size: 13 residues. CDR3 nucleotides: TGTGCCAGCAGCGTCGGGACAGGGACTGAAGCTTTCTTT. It is translated as CASSVGTGTEAFF. The full variable domain, in which reference TRBV9 and TRBJ1-1 provide the parts outside the CDR3, is DSGVTQTPKHLITATGQRVTLRCSPRSGDLSVYWYQQSLDQGLQFLIQYYNGEERAKGNILERFSAQQFPDLHSELNLSSLELGDSALYFCASSVGTGTEAFFGQGTRLTVV.

V is TRBV4-1 and J is TRBJ1-1, with D perhaps TRBD1 (6 bases). Trimming took 3 bases from V and 0 from J, leaving 14 bases between them. Germline CDR1 reads MGHRA; CDR2 reads YSYEKL. This CDR3 contains 16 residues. CDR3 sequence (DNA): TGCGCCAGCAGCCAGCCTTCGGGACAAATGAACACTGAAGCTTTCTTT. Protein: CASSQPSGQMNTEAFF.

In its sample, this clone was seen a few times. The CDR3 here is CASSELGHYEQYF. The CDR3 coding sequence is TGTGCCAGCAGTGAATTGGGACACTACGAGCAGTACTTC. This sequence joins TRBV2 and TRBJ2-7; perhaps TRBD1 as D (6 bases). This CDR3 has 13 residues. Looked up from germline, CDR1 is SNHLY and CDR2 is FYNNEI. Trimming pared 2 bases from V and 3 bases from J, leaving 8 bases between.

The chain links TRBV28 to TRBJ2-7; TRBD1 matches at 9 bases. CDR3 size: 16 residues. V shed 2 bases and J 0 bases; nucleotides not matched to a gene: 5. Germline loops: CDR1 MDHEN, CDR2 SYDVKM. The DNA of the CDR3 is TGTGCCAGCAGTTTACTGGGACAGGGCCCCTCCTACGAGCAGTACTTC. It yields the protein CASSLLGQGPSYEQYF.

This chain joins TRBV7-9 and TRBJ2-7; 8 bases align to TRBD2. The V and J ends lost 3 bases and 2 bases, in that order; junction bases with no gene match: 6. The CDR3 covers 15 residues. Per germline, CDR1 SEHNR and CDR2 FQNEAQ (reference sequence). CDR3 in amino acids: CASSFTSGLPYEQYF. The CDR3, as DNA: TGTGCCAGCAGCTTTACTAGCGGCCTTCCCTACGAGCAGTACTTC. Variable domain in full (rest from reference TRBV7-9 and TRBJ2-7): DTGVSQNPRHKITKRGQNVTFRCDPISEHNRLYWYRQTLGQGPEFLTYFQNEAQLEKSRLLSDRFSAERPKGSFSTLEIQRTEQGDSAMYLCASSFTSGLPYEQYFGPGTRLTVT.

The V gene is TRBV6-9, the J gene TRBJ2-7; D not certain. Germline CDR1 and CDR2: MNHGY and SVAAGI. V lost 7 bases and J lost 0, with 13 bases in between. The CDR3 totals 14 residues. CDR3 sequence (DNA): TGTGCCAGCATCCCTATACTCCTCTCCTACGAGCAGTACTTC. It translates to CASIPILLSYEQYF.